Sequencing of this T cell receptor (beta chain) was carried out in a study of blood T cell repertoires in COVID-19. Those enrolled, adults aged roughly 18 to 100 years, came from some 23 US areas. Generated by immunoSEQ multiplex PCR, the TCRdb table keeps only in-frame clones and is missing some. The data hold under 300,000 clones, with roughly nine tenths observed a single time. Trimming cost V 2 bases and J 5 bases; bases outside gene matches: 3. The CDR3 is 14 residues long. Germline assignment: CDR1 KGHSH and CDR2 LQKENI. Sequencing was done on a sample of PBMCs or T cells enriched from blood (not recorded which). The receptor was derived from a woman in her fifties or sixties who had recovered from COVID-19. The chain uses TRBV18 and TRBJ1-5; 7 bases match TRBD1. This chain's CDR3 is CASSPGQADQPQHF. CDR3 DNA: TGTGCCAGCTCACCAGGACAGGCCGATCAGCCCCAGCATTTT.